The TCR beta chain under discussion was sequenced for a study of metastatic and nonmetastatic thyroid tumors. Background on the study: The comparison covered peripheral blood and tumor or nodule tissue in malignant and benign thyroid patients.

Ahead of thyroid surgery, no patient had received treatment of any kind. In the study's own analysis: Clinicopathological groups supplied CDR3 differences that were used to build a distant-metastasis classifier for papillary thyroid cancer. Using MiXCR, TCRdb reanalyzed the PCR reads. V and J calls and clone size were set by TCRdb, not the authors. The sample lists about 93,000 clones, approximately 12% seen once, with around 10% in the top ten. This clone has ten or more counts. The antigen is unknown. Study outcomes and limitations: Compared with benign nodules, malignant thyroid tumors were reported to have significantly higher TCR beta diversity in both blood and tumor.

The CDR3 spans 14 residues. V lost 3 bases to trimming and J lost 0 bases, with 8 bases between them. Germline V gene lookup returns CDR1 LNHDA and CDR2 SQIVND (reference sequence). The chain couples TRBV19 to TRBJ1-2; D is unclear. This sequence was found in a female donor with papillary thyroid cancer or a benign thyroid nodule (not recorded which). Some clones in this sample may be carry-over from other donors' samples. Sequencing was done on a sample of blood. DNA of the CDR3: TGTGCCAGTAGTATCAGTGGAGCTAACTATGGCTACACCTTC. Protein product: CASSISGANYGYTF.